This is a list of T cell receptor beta chains from one sample in a study of circulating CD8 cells and anti-PD-1 response in melanoma. TCRdb itself ran the reads through MiXCR, one entry per CDR3 protein. The repertoire consists of approximately 500 distinct CDR3 sequences, with approximately 11% occurring once and the leading ten covering 65% to 70%. This specimen consisted of CD8+ T cells from PBMCs, obtained at baseline or after one month of anti-PD-1 therapy (not recorded which). The receptor source for this set is a human donor with melanoma. CDR3s leave out the opening cysteine and the closing phenylalanine or tryptophan. The order of the fields is J gene, V gene, CDR3 length, CDR3 protein.

j_call: TRBJ2-3
v_call: TRBV27
cdr3_length: 13
cdr3_aa: ASSLAIFDTDTQY

j_call: TRBJ2-5
v_call: TRBV24-1
cdr3_length: 13
cdr3_aa: ATSERTSGVETQY

j_call: TRBJ2-1
v_call: TRBV19
cdr3_length: 14
cdr3_aa: ASSPSSGSFYNEQF

j_call: TRBJ2-1
v_call: TRBV20-1
cdr3_length: 12
cdr3_aa: SARDRPTYNEQF

j_call: TRBJ2-2
v_call: TRBV5-5
cdr3_length: 14
cdr3_aa: ASSSRLAPDTGELF

j_call: TRBJ2-2
v_call: TRBV19
cdr3_length: 12
cdr3_aa: ASIVTGTSGELF

j_call: TRBJ1-2
v_call: TRBV20-1
cdr3_length: 11
cdr3_aa: SALGSSEDGYT

j_call: TRBJ2-7
v_call: TRBV6-1
cdr3_length: 13
cdr3_aa: ASRLTQLPSYEQY

j_call: TRBJ2-1
v_call: TRBV20-1
cdr3_length: 12
cdr3_aa: SARDDGSGNEQF

j_call: TRBJ2-3
v_call: TRBV27
cdr3_length: 12
cdr3_aa: ASSWGSYTDTQY

j_call: TRBJ2-7
v_call: TRBV27
cdr3_length: 14
cdr3_aa: ASSLTRGERFYEQY

j_call: TRBJ2-3
v_call: TRBV19
cdr3_length: 13
cdr3_aa: ASSMASGSTDTQY

j_call: TRBJ2-7
v_call: TRBV12-3/TRBV12-4
cdr3_length: 13
cdr3_aa: ASSLRGGGSYEQY

j_call: TRBJ2-5
v_call: TRBV28
cdr3_length: 10
cdr3_aa: ASTSGRETQY

j_call: TRBJ2-2
v_call: TRBV24-1
cdr3_length: 15
cdr3_aa: ATSDLGDSANTGELF

j_call: TRBJ2-1
v_call: TRBV11-2
cdr3_length: 9
cdr3_aa: ASAAANEQF

j_call: TRBJ2-1
v_call: TRBV28
cdr3_length: 13
cdr3_aa: ASNFGTGGMNEQF

j_call: TRBJ2-7
v_call: TRBV19
cdr3_length: 13
cdr3_aa: ASSIDLGSSYEQY

j_call: TRBJ1-1
v_call: TRBV19
cdr3_length: 10
cdr3_aa: ASRTGGTEAF

j_call: TRBJ2-1
v_call: TRBV6-4
cdr3_length: 11
cdr3_aa: ASSEGDNNEQF

j_call: TRBJ2-2
v_call: TRBV29-1
cdr3_length: 13
cdr3_aa: SVPGVGRATGELF

j_call: TRBJ2-1
v_call: TRBV28
cdr3_length: 13
cdr3_aa: ASSHPGRGIDEQF

j_call: TRBJ1-1
v_call: TRBV19
cdr3_length: 10
cdr3_aa: ASGPGTEEAF

j_call: TRBJ1-1
v_call: TRBV27
cdr3_length: 11
cdr3_aa: ASSLTGSDEAF

j_call: TRBJ1-2
v_call: TRBV9
cdr3_length: 10
cdr3_aa: ASSVGGYGYT

j_call: TRBJ1-2
v_call: TRBV4-1
cdr3_length: 12
cdr3_aa: ASSQDWSDYGYT

j_call: TRBJ2-7
v_call: TRBV20-1
cdr3_length: 13
cdr3_aa: SARAVGTSGYKKY

j_call: TRBJ1-2
v_call: TRBV19
cdr3_length: 10
cdr3_aa: ASSISDRGYT

j_call: TRBJ2-1
v_call: TRBV6-5
cdr3_length: 14
cdr3_aa: ASSYLGLAEYNEQF

j_call: TRBJ2-1
v_call: TRBV19
cdr3_length: 15
cdr3_aa: ASSIDERGDSHNEQF

j_call: TRBJ2-1
v_call: TRBV6-6
cdr3_length: 15
cdr3_aa: ASSYSMIESSYNEQF

j_call: TRBJ2-7
v_call: TRBV19
cdr3_length: 13
cdr3_aa: ASSISDGSYYEQY

j_call: TRBJ1-2
v_call: TRBV30
cdr3_length: 10
cdr3_aa: AWEKAADGYT

j_call: TRBJ2-7
v_call: TRBV20-1
cdr3_length: 10
cdr3_aa: SALVRGYEQY

j_call: TRBJ1-5
v_call: TRBV12-3/TRBV12-4
cdr3_length: 11
cdr3_aa: ASSAGGGQAQH

j_call: TRBJ2-1
v_call: TRBV21-1
cdr3_length: 15
cdr3_aa: ASSKDSSGSSYNEQF

j_call: TRBJ1-2
v_call: TRBV2
cdr3_length: 13
cdr3_aa: ASRGTGGNNYGYT

j_call: TRBJ2-6
v_call: TRBV28
cdr3_length: 13
cdr3_aa: ASSSAAGGANVLT

j_call: TRBJ2-3
v_call: TRBV19
cdr3_length: 11
cdr3_aa: ASSIEVTDTQY

j_call: TRBJ2-7
v_call: TRBV10-3
cdr3_length: 12
cdr3_aa: AIRPEEAIYEQY

j_call: TRBJ1-4
v_call: TRBV27
cdr3_length: 13
cdr3_aa: ASSLSRRGGFELF

j_call: TRBJ2-7
v_call: TRBV4-1
cdr3_length: 12
cdr3_aa: ASSQDAANYEQY

j_call: TRBJ2-3
v_call: TRBV19
cdr3_length: 13
cdr3_aa: ASSSGTSVTDTQY

j_call: TRBJ2-5
v_call: TRBV7-3
cdr3_length: 15
cdr3_aa: ASSLNGGRPDGETQY

j_call: TRBJ2-2
v_call: TRBV19
cdr3_length: 14
cdr3_aa: ASSQLAGANTGELF

j_call: TRBJ2-1
v_call: TRBV29-1
cdr3_length: 14
cdr3_aa: SVGGRHTKSYNEQF

j_call: TRBJ2-3
v_call: TRBV10-3
cdr3_length: 19
cdr3_aa: AISESSSLAGPPVSTDTQY

j_call: TRBJ2-5
v_call: TRBV2
cdr3_length: 13
cdr3_aa: ACSEEGTSLETQY

j_call: TRBJ2-7
v_call: TRBV4-3
cdr3_length: 12
cdr3_aa: ASSQDQRGYEQY

j_call: TRBJ1-1
v_call: TRBV28
cdr3_length: 12
cdr3_aa: ASSVPYGGTEAF

j_call: TRBJ2-5
v_call: TRBV7-3
cdr3_length: 14
cdr3_aa: ASSLTGWTSGETQY

j_call: TRBJ2-7
v_call: TRBV5-1
cdr3_length: 9
cdr3_aa: ASSLGQDEY

j_call: TRBJ2-4
v_call: TRBV19
cdr3_length: 13
cdr3_aa: ASSMGSGNQNIQY

j_call: TRBJ2-1
v_call: TRBV27
cdr3_length: 14
cdr3_aa: ASRRKGVLRYNEQF